Given below is one T cell receptor beta chain in context. Its antigen is undetermined. The trim removed 3 bases at V and 7 bases at J, leaving 16 bases unmatched. The length of the CDR3 is 18 residues. Germline V gives CDR1 MGHRA, CDR2 YSYEKL. This sample was included in a study of T cell repertoires in cytomegalovirus infection. The study, taken as a whole, reports: HLA-C-restricted CMV-specific TCR beta clonotypes prevailed in the ex vivo response.

TCRdb reprocessed the reads via MiXCR and lists one record per CDR3 protein. Here the sample spans about 480,000 distinct CDR3 sequences, 25% to 35% being singletons. The sequence came from a human donor in good health (CMV status not recorded). Some clones in this sample may be carry-over from other donors' samples. This chain uses TRBV4-1 with TRBJ2-1; 9 bases match TRBD2. Material: cultured PBMCs, obtained from culture after CMV antigen stimulation. The CDR3 nucleotides read TGCGCCAGCAGCCACACCGGGACTAGCCAGAGCAGGTGGAATGAGCAGTTCTTC. Its translation: CASSHTGTSQSRWNEQFF.